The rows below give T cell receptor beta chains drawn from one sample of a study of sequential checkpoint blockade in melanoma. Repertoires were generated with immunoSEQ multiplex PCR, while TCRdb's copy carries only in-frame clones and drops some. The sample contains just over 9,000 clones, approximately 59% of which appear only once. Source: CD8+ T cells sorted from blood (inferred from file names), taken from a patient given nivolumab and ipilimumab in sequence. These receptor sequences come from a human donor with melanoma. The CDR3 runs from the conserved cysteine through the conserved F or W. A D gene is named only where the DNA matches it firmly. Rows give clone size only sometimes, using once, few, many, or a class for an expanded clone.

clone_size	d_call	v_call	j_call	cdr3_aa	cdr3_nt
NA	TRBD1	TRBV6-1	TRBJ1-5	CASRRQGLVQPQHF	TGTGCCAGTAGACGACAGGGGTTGGTTCAGCCCCAGCATTTT
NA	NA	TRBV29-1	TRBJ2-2	CSVYRAGELFF	TGCAGCGTTTACAGGGCCGGGGAGCTGTTTTTT
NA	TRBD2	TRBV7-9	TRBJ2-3	CASSLGLAAQYF	TGTGCCAGCAGCTTAGGACTAGCTGCGCAGTATTTT
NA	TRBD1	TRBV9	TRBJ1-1	CASSVAYRGTEAFF	TGTGCCAGCAGCGTAGCCTACAGGGGCACTGAAGCTTTCTTT
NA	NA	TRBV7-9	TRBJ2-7	CASSPGHYEQYF	TGTGCCAGCAGCCCAGGCCACTACGAGCAGTACTTC
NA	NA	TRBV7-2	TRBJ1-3	CASSLVGGYSPGNTIYF	TGTGCCAGCAGCTTAGTTGGGGGGTATTCCCCTGGAAACACCATATATTTT
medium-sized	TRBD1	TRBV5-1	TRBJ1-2	CASSLGTGKGYGYTF	TGCGCCAGCAGCTTGGGGACAGGGAAGGGCTATGGCTACACCTTC
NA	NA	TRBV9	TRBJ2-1	CASSFGHRDEQFF	TGTGCCAGCAGCTTCGGACACCGGGATGAGCAGTTCTTC
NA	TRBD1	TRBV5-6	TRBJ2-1	CASRPQGSYNEQFF	TGTGCCAGCAGGCCACAGGGGTCCTACAATGAGCAGTTCTTC
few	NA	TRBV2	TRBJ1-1	CASTGLNTEAFF	TGTGCCAGCACAGGATTGAACACTGAAGCTTTCTTT
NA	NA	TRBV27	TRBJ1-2	CASSPIPGGARYTF	TGTGCCAGCAGTCCCATTCCGGGGGGCGCGCGCTACACCTTC
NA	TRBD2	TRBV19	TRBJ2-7	CASSIGTSWDEQYF	TGTGCCAGTAGTATAGGGACTAGCTGGGACGAGCAGTACTTC
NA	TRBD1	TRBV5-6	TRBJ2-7	CASSGTAYEQYF	TGTGCCAGCAGCGGGACAGCTTACGAGCAGTACTTC
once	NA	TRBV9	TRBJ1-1	CASSGPGHEAFF	TGTGCCAGCAGCGGTCCGGGACACGAAGCTTTCTTT
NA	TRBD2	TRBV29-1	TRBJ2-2	CSALSGATGELFF	TGCAGCGCCCTTAGCGGGGCCACCGGGGAGCTGTTTTTT
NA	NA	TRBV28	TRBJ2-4	CASSPRGWENIQYF	TGTGCCAGCAGTCCAAGGGGGTGGGAGAACATTCAGTACTTC
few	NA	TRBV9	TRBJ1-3	CASSDSRGSSGNTIYF	TGTGCCAGCAGCGATTCCAGGGGTAGCTCTGGAAACACCATATATTTT
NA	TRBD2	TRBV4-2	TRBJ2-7	CASSSSGENYEQYF	TGTGCCAGCAGCTCAAGCGGGGAAAACTACGAGCAGTACTTC
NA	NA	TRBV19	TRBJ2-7	CASSGGGGGPYEQYF	TGTGCCAGTAGTGGAGGAGGGGGGGGGCCCTACGAGCAGTACTTC
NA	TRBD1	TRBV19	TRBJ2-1	CASSMPRGYNEQFF	TGTGCCAGTAGTATGCCCAGGGGGTACAATGAGCAGTTCTTC
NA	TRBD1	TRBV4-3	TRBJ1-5	CASSQDGTENQPQHF	TGCGCCAGCAGCCAAGATGGGACAGAAAATCAGCCCCAGCATTTT
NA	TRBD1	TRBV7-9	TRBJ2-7	CASSFDPYGQGSYEQYF	TGTGCCAGCAGCTTTGACCCCTACGGACAGGGTTCCTACGAGCAGTACTTC
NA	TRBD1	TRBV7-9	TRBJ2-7	CASGTGGSYEQYF	TGTGCCAGCGGAACAGGGGGCTCCTACGAGCAGTACTTC
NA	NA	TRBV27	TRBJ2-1	CASSLQAGPNEQFF	TGTGCCAGCAGTTTACAGGCCGGTCCCAATGAGCAGTTCTTC
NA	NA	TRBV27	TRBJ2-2	CASAGLSTGELFF	TGTGCCTCTGCGGGACTCTCCACCGGGGAGCTGTTTTTT
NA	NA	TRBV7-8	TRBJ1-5	CAIAQGRNQPQHF	TGTGCCATTGCCCAGGGGCGCAATCAGCCCCAGCATTTT